These T cell receptor beta chains were read from a single sample in a study of shared clonotypes between healthy human individuals. Clones were sequenced by immunoSEQ multiplex PCR, and TCRdb holds only the in-frame ones, with some missing. The table includes about 79,000 clones, 50% to 70% detected once. The sample was memory CD8+ T cells sorted from blood. Receptors originate from a man aged 25 to 45 in good health. Both conserved end residues are trimmed from each CDR3.

V gene	J gene	CDR3 protein
TRBV11-2	TRBJ2-1	ASSRRDTREQF
TRBV11-2	TRBJ2-1	ASSSYWDSANNEQF
TRBV5-1	TRBJ1-1	ASSLDRANTEAF
TRBV21-1	TRBJ2-1	ASSNFRTGYGIYNEQF
TRBV7-9	TRBJ2-1	ASSREGDEQF
TRBV7-8	TRBJ2-5	ASSFRIQETQY
TRBV2	TRBJ1-2	ASSRTGGNYGYT
TRBV28	TRBJ2-7	ASSLPRLGESFLSYEQY
TRBV25-1	TRBJ2-7	ASSVQGAGKVSYEQY
TRBV9	TRBJ2-3	ASSKAGTSGPTDTQY
TRBV28	TRBJ2-7	ASNFDFSYEQY
TRBV6-1	TRBJ2-7	ASRGLLYEQY
TRBV28	TRBJ2-1	ASRVRGPHNEQF
TRBV7-3	TRBJ2-7	ASSLYLADSYEQY
TRBV28	TRBJ2-1	ASSLPGLAGGVSYNEQF
TRBV27	TRBJ2-7	ASSLSTAGVPQY
TRBV5-3	TRBJ1-2	ARSLEPGQNYGYT
TRBV10-1	TRBJ2-7	ASSSGTVGYEQY
TRBV9	TRBJ2-1	ASSFWENEQF
TRBV2	TRBJ2-1	ASSGGREDEQF
TRBV5-1	TRBJ2-1	ASSPPLAGSYNEQF
TRBV29-1	TRBJ2-7	SVVGVGGRSSYEQY
TRBV30	TRBJ2-1	ASEREEVYEQF
TRBV4-1	TRBJ2-1	ASSLPGLALF
TRBV29-1	TRBJ2-1	SVEGLAAIYNEQF
TRBV25-1	TRBJ2-1	ASSERTPTSGNEQF
TRBV6-1	TRBJ2-1	ASSEEETSGRGDEQF
TRBV14	TRBJ2-1	ASSRGQGLKNEQF
TRBV29-1	TRBJ2-7	SVEILDSSPGEQY
TRBV19	TRBJ1-5	ASSEAGGDPGNQPQH
TRBV7-8	TRBJ2-5	ASSLLADQETQY
TRBV9	TRBJ2-3	ASSAGTSGSITDTQY
TRBV7-9	TRBJ2-3	ASSPGEGSTDTQY
TRBV4-3	TRBJ2-1	ASSQELGPYNEQF
TRBV7-9	TRBJ1-1	ASSFGQGTEAF
TRBV25-1	TRBJ1-1	ASSGGLGGGTEAF
TRBV18	TRBJ1-5	ASSPPNRPSNQPQH
TRBV29-1	TRBJ2-7	SVSPRAGGYEQY
TRBV6-5	TRBJ2-2	ASSYSTGFDTGELF
TRBV7-9	TRBJ2-5	ASSRTGARETQY
TRBV21-1	TRBJ2-7	ASSKGESYEQY
TRBV11-2	TRBJ1-1	AVRQENTEAF
TRBV27	TRBJ2-7	ASSPQGENGEQY
TRBV6-6	TRBJ2-7	ASSYIGANYEQY
TRBV11-3	TRBJ2-7	ASSLGGDDSYEQY
TRBV29-1	TRBJ2-5	SVTLPREKRQETQY
TRBV28	TRBJ2-7	ASSSSSYEQY